This paragraph covers one T cell receptor (beta chain) sequence. The junction differs from germline at one of its ends, possibly a read error. CDR3 size: 16 residues. From germline, CDR1 is SSHAT and CDR2 FNYEAQ (reference sequence). These data come from a study of T-cell reconstitution after alpha-beta-depleted transplantation in children. Unique molecular identifiers tagged the TCRbeta library. A single record per CDR3 protein comes from TCRdb applying MiXCR to the PCR reads. The table shows approximately 400,000 distinct CDR3 sequences, with about 11% occurring only once. V gene TRBV7-7 combines with J gene TRBJ2-2; 8 bases line up with TRBD2. The source is a human donor who donated a stem cell graft to a child with acute myeloid leukemia. The material sequenced was PBMCs from the stem cell graft donor, taken from the stem cell graft. The CDR3 loop is CASSLGLRGRSGELFF. Here the CDR3 DNA reads TGTGCTAGCAGCTTAGGTCTTCGCGGGAGGTCCGGGGAGCTGTTTTTT.